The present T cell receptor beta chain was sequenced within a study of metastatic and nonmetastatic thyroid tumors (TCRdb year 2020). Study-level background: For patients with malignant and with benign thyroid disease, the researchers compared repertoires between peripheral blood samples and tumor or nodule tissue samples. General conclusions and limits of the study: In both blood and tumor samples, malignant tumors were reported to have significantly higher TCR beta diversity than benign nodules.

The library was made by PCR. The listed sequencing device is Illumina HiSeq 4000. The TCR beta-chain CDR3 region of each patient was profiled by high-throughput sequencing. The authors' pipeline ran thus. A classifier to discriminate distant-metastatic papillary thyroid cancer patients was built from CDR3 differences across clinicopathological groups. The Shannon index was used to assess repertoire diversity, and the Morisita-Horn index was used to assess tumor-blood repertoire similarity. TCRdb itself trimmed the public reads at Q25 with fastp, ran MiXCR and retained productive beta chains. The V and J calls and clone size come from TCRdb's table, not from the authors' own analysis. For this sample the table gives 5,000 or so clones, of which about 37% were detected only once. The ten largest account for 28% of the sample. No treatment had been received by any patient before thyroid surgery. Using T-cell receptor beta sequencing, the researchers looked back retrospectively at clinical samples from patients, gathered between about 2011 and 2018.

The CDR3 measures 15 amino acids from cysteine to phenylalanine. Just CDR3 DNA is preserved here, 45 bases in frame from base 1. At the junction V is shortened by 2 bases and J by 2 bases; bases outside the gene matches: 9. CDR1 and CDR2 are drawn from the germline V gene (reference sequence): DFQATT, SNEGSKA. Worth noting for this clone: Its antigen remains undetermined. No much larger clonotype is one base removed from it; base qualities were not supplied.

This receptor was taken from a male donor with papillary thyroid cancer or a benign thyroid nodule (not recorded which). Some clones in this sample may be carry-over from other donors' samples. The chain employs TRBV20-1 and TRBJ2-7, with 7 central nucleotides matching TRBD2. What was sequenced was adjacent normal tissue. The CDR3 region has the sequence CSARSERGLTYEQYF. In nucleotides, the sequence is TGCAGTGCTAGATCCGAGCGGGGCTTAACCTACGAGCAGTACTTC.